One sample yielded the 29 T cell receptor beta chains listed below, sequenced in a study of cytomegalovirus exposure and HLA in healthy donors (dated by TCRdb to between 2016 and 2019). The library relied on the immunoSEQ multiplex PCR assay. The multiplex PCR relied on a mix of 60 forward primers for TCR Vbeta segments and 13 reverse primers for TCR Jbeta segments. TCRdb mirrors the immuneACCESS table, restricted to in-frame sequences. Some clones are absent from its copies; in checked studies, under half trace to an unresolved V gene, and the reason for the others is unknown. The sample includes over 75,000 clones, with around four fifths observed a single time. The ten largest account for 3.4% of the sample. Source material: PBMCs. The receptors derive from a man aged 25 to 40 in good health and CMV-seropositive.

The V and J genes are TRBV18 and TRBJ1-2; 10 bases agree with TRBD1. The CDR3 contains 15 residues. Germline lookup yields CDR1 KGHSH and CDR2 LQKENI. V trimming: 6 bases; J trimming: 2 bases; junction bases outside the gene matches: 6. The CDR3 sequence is CASSSGTGENYGYTF. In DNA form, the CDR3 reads TGTGCCAGCTCGTCCGGGACAGGGGAGAACTATGGCTACACCTTC. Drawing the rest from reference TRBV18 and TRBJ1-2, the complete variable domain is NAGVMQNPRHLVRRRGQEARLRCSPMKGHSHVYWYRQLPEEGLKFMVYLQKENIIDESGMPKERFSAEFPKEGPSILRIQQVVRGDSAAYFCASSSGTGENYGYTFGSGTRLTVV.

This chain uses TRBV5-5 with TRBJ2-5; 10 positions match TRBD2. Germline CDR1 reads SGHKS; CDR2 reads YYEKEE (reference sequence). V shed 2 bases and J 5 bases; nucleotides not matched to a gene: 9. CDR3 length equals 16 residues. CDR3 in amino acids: CASSLTSGEIMETQYF. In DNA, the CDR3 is TGTGCCAGCAGCTTAACTAGCGGGGAGATTATGGAGACCCAGTACTTC.

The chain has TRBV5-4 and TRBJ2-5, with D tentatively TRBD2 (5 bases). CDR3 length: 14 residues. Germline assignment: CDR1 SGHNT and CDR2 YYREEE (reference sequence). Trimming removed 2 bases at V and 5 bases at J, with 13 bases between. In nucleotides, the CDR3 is TGTGCCAGCAGCTTAGTGGGAGTGGGGGAGACCCAGTACTTC. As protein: CASSLVGVGETQYF.

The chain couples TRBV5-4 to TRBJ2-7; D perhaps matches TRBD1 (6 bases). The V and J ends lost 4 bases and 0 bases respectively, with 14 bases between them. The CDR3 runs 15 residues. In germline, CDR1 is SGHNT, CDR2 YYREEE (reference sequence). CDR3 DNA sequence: TGTGCCAGCAGCGCTACAGGGATCCTCTCCTACGAGCAGTACTTC. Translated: CASSATGILSYEQYF.

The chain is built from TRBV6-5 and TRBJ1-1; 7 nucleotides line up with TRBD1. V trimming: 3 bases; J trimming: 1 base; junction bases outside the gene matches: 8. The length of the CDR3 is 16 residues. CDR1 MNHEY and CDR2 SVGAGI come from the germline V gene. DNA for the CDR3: TGTGCCAGCAGTTATTACCGACAGGGAAGGAACACTGAAGCTTTCTTT. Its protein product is CASSYYRQGRNTEAFF.

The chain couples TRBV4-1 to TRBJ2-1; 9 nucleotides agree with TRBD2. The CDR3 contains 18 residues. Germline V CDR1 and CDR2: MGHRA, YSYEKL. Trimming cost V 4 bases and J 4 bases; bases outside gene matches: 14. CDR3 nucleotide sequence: TGCGCCAGCAGCCCCCTCGACTTACTAGCGGGCCCTTACAATGAGCAGTTCTTC. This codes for CASSPLDLLAGPYNEQFF.

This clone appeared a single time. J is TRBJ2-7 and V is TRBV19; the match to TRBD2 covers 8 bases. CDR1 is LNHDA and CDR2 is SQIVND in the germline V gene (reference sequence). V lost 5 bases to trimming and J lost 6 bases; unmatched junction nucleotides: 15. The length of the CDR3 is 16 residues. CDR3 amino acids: CASSARTGGGRSEQYF. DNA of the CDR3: TGTGCCAGTAGTGCCCGTACGGGAGGGGGGCGGAGCGAGCAGTACTTC.

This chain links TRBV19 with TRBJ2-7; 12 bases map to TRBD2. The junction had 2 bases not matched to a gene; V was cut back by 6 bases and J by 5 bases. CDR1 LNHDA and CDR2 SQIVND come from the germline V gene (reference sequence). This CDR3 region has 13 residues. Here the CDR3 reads CASSRLAGDEQYF. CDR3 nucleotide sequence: TGTGCCAGTAGCAGACTAGCGGGAGACGAGCAGTACTTC.

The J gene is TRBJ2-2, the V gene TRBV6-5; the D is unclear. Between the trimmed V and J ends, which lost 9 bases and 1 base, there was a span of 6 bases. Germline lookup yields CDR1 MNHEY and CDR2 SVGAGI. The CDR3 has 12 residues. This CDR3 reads CASAVNTGELFF. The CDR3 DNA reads TGTGCCAGTGCAGTGAACACCGGGGAGCTGTTTTTT.

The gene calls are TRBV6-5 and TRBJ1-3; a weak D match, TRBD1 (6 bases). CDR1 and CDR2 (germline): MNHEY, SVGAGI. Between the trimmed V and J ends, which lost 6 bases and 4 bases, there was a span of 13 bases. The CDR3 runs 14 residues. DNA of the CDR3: TGTGCCAGCAGCCCAGGGGTTTTGGGAAACACCATATATTTT. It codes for CASSPGVLGNTIYF.

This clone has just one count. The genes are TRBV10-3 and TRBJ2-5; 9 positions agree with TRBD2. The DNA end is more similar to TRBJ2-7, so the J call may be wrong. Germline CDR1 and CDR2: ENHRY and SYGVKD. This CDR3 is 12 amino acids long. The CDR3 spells CASLSGGYEQYF. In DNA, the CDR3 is TGTGCCAGCCTTAGCGGGGGCTACGAGCAGTACTTC.

CDR3 loop: CASSLVGTGIQPQHF. CDR3 bases: TGTGCCAGCAGTTTAGTCGGGACAGGGATTCAGCCCCAGCATTTT. The rearrangement uses TRBV28 and TRBJ1-5, with 9 bases matching TRBD1. The germline gives CDR1 MDHEN, CDR2 SYDVKM. This CDR3 region has 15 residues. V was pared by 2 bases and J by 6 bases, with 5 bases of the junction left unmatched.

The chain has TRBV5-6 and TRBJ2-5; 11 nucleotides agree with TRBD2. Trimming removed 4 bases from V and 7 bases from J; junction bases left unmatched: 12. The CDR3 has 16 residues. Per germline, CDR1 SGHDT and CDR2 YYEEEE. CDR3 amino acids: CASSGGLAVGRGTQYF. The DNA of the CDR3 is TGTGCCAGCAGCGGGGGACTAGCGGTGGGGCGGGGGACCCAGTACTTC.

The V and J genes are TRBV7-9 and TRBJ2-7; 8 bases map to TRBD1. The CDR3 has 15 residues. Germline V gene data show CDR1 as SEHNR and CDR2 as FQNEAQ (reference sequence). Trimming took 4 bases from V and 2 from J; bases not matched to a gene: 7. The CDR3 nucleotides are TGTGCCAGCAGCTCCGAAAACAGGGGGACCTACGAGCAGTACTTC. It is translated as CASSSENRGTYEQYF.

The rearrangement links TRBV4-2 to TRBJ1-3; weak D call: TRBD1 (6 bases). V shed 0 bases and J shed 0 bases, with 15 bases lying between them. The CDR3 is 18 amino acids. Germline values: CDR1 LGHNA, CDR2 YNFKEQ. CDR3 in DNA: TGTGCCAGCAGCCAAGAGGTAGGGACAAGAACCTCTGGAAACACCATATATTTT. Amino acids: CASSQEVGTRTSGNTIYF.

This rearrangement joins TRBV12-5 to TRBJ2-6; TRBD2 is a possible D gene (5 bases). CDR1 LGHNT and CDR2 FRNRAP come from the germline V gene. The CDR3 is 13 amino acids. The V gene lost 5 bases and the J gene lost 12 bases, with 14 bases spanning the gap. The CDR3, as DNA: TGTGCTAGTGGTCCCGGCCTGGGGAGCGTCCTGACTTTC. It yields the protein CASGPGLGSVLTF.

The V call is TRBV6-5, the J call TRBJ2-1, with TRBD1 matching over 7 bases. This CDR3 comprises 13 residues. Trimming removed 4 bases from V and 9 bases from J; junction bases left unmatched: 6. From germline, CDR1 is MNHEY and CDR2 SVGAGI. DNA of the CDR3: TGTGCCAGCAGTTCCTCCGGGACAGTTGAGCAGTTCTTC. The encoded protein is CASSSSGTVEQFF.

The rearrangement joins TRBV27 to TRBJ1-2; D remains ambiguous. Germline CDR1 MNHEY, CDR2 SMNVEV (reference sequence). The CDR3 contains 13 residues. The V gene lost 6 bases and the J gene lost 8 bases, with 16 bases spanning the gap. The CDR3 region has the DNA TGTGCCAGCAGAGAGGTGATATTTGGAGGCTACACCTTC. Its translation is CASREVIFGGYTF.

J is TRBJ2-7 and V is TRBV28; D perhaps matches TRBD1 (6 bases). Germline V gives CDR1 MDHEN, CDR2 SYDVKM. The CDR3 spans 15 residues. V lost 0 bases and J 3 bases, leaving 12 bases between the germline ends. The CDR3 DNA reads TGTGCCAGCAGTTTATGGACAGGCCCTCTCTACGAGCAGTACTTC. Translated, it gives CASSLWTGPLYEQYF.

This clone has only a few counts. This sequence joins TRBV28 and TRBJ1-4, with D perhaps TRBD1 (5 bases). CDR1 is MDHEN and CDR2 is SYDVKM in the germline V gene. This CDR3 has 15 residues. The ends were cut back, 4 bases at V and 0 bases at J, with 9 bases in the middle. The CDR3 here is CASSSQGSTNEKLFF. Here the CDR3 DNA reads TGTGCCAGCAGTTCTCAGGGTTCAACTAATGAAAAACTGTTTTTT.

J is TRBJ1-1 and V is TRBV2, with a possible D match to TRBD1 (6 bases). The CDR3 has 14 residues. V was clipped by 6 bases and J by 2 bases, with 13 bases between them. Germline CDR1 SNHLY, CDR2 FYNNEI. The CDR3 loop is CASSPRGANTEAFF. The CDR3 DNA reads TGTGCCAGCAGCCCCAGGGGAGCTAACACTGAAGCTTTCTTT.

The CDR3 sequence is CSVVYLFEAFF. In nucleotides, the CDR3 is TGCAGCGTTGTTTATTTGTTCGAAGCTTTCTTT. The chain links TRBV29-1 to TRBJ1-1; no firm D call. Germline CDR1 reads SQVTM; CDR2 reads ANQGSEA. This CDR3 is 11 amino acids long. Trimming stripped 4 bases from V and 8 bases from J, with 11 bases between.

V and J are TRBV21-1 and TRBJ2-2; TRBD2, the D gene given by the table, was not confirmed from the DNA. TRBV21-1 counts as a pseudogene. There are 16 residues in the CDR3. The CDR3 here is CASSARTYGENGELFF. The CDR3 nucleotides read TGTGCCAGCAGCGCTCGGACTTACGGAGAGAACGGGGAGCTGTTTTTT.

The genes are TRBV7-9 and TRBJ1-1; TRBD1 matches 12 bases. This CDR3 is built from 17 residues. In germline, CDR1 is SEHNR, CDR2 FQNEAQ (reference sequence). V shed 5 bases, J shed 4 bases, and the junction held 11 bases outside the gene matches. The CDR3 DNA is TGTGCCAGCAGCGGCCCGGGACAGGGGGCCGTGAGCACTGAAGCTTTCTTT. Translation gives CASSGPGQGAVSTEAFF.

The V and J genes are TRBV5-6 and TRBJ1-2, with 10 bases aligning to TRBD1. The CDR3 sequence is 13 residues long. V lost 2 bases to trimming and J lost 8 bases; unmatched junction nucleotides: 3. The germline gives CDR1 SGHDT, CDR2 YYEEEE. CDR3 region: CASSLGQGGGYTF. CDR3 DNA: TGTGCCAGCAGCTTAGGACAGGGGGGCGGCTACACCTTC.

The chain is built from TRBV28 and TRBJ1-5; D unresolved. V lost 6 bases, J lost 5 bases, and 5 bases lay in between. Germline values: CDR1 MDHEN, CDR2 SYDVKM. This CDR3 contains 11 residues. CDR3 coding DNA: TGTGCCAGCAGCTCCGATCAGCCCCAGCATTTT. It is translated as CASSSDQPQHF.

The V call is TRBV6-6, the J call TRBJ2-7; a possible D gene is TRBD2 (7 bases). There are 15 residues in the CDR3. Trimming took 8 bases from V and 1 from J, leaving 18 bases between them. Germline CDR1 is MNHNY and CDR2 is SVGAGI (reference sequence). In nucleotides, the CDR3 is TGTGCCAGCGATGCCCCGGGGGGCAAGTCCTACGAGCAGTACTTC. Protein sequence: CASDAPGGKSYEQYF.

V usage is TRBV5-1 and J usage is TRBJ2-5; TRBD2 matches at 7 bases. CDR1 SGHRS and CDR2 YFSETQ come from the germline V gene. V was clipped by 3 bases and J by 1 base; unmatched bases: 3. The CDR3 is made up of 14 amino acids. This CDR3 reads CASSSGTIQETQYF. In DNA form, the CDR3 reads TGCGCCAGCAGCTCCGGGACTATCCAAGAGACCCAGTACTTC.

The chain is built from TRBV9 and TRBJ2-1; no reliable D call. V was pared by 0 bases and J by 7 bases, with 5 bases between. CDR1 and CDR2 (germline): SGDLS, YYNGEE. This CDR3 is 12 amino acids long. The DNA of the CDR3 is TGTGCCAGCAGCGTAGCGTTTAATGAGCAGTTCTTC. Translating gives CASSVAFNEQFF.